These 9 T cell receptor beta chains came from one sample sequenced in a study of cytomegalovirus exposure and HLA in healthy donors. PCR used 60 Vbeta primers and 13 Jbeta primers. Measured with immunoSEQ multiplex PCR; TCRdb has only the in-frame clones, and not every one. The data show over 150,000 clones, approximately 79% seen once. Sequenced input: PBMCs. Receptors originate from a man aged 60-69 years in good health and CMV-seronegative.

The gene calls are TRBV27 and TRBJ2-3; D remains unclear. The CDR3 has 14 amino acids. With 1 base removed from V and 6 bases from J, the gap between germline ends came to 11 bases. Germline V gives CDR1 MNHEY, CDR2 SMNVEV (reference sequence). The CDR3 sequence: CASSLFAAQDTQYF. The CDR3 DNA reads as TGTGCCAGCAGTTTATTCGCGGCTCAGGATACGCAGTATTTT.

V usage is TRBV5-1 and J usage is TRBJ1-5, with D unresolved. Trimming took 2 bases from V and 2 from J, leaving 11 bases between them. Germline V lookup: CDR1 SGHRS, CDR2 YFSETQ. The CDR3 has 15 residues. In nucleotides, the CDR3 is TGCGCCAGCAGCTTCGAGGGAGTAGGCAATCAGCCCCAGCATTTT. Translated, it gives CASSFEGVGNQPQHF.

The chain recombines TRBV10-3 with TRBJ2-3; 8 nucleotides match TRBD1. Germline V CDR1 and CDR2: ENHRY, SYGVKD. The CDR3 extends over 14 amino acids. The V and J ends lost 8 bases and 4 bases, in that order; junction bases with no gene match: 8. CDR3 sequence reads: CAIRATGGSDTQYF. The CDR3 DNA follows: TGTGCCATCCGTGCCACAGGGGGGTCAGATACGCAGTATTTT.

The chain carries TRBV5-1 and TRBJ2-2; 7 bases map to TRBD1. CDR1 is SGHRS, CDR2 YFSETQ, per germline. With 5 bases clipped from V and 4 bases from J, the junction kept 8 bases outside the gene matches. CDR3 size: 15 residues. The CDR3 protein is CASSFAAGGTGELFF. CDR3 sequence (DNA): TGCGCCAGCAGTTTCGCGGCAGGGGGCACCGGGGAGCTGTTTTTT.

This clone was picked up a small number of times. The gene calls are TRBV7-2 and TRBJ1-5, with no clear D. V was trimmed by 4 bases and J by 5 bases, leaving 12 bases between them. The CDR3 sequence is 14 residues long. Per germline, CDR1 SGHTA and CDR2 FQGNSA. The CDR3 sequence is CASSSRQTHQPQHF. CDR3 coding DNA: TGTGCCAGCAGCTCCCGCCAGACTCATCAGCCCCAGCATTTT. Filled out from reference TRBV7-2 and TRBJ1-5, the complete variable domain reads GAGVSQSPSNKVTEKGKDVELRCDPISGHTALYWYRQSLGQGLEFLIYFQGNSAPDKSGLPSDRFSAERTGGSVSTLTIQRTQQEDSAVYLCASSSRQTHQPQHFGDGTRLSIL.

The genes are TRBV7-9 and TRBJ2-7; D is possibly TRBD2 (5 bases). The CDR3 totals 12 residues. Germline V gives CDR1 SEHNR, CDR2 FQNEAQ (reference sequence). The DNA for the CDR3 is TGTATTTCTGAGAGGGCGGGCGACGAGCAGTACTTC. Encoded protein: CISERAGDEQYF.

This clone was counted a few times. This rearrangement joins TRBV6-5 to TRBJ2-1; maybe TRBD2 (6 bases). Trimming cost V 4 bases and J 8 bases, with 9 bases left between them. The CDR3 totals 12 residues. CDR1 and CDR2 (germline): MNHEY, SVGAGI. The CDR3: CASSSLAHEQFF. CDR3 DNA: TGTGCCAGCAGTTCTCTAGCGCATGAGCAGTTCTTC.

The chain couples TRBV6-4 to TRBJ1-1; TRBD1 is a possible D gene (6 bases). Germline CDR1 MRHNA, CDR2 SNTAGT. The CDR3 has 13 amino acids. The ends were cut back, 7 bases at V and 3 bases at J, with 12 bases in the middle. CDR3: CASKQGEDTEAFF. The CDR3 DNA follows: TGTGCCAGCAAACAGGGAGAGGACACTGAAGCTTTCTTT.

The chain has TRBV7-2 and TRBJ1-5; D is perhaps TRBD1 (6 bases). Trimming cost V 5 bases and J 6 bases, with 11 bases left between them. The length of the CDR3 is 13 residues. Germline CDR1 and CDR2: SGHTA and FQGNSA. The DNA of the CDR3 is TGTGCCAGCAGCGAAAGGGGGGGTCAGCCCCAGCATTTT. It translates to CASSERGGQPQHF.